This TCR beta chain was profiled in a study of blood T cell repertoires in COVID-19. About the research overall: Collection of acute and convalescent COVID-19 samples took place in the United States, Italy and Spain.

Only in-frame clones appear in the TCRdb table, and some are missing; sequencing was by immunoSEQ multiplex PCR. The sample contains roughly 120,000 clones, around 79% of which appear only once. This clone was seen only a few times. The CDR3 runs to 18 residues. Trimming removed 2 bases from V and 9 bases from J; junction bases left unmatched: 18. Germline V gene data show CDR1 as MGHRA and CDR2 as YSYEKL. The clonotype comes from a woman aged 80 or over with active or convalescent COVID-19. This chain connects TRBV4-1 to TRBJ1-1, with 10 bases fitting TRBD1. Material for sequencing was peripheral blood. The CDR3 DNA reads as TGCGCCAGCAGCCAAAGTCTCACCCGGGGGACAGGGGCGTCTCAAGCTTTCTTT. It translates to CASSQSLTRGTGASQAFF.